These 18 T cell receptor beta chains originate from one sample sequenced in a study of blood T cells in healthy people across ages. Using a J-beta primer mix together with a sample-barcoded 5' primer, a second PCR was run for about 7 to 12 cycles. TCRdb reanalysed the 5' RACE reads using MiXCR and keeps one entry per CDR3 protein. The profile covers 700,000 or so distinct CDR3 sequences, with 20% to 25% appearing a single time and around a fifth taken by the ten largest. Sequencing used blood. The receptors stem from a man between 65 and 85 years old in good health.

V gene TRBV6-1 combines with J gene TRBJ2-3; TRBD1 is a possible D gene (6 bases). V dropped 10 bases and J dropped 13 bases, with 24 bases sitting between them. Germline values: CDR1 MNHNS, CDR2 SASEGT. This CDR3 has 13 residues. The CDR3 loop reads CATRQDSGLYEYF. CDR3 bases: TGTGCCACCAGACAGGATTCGGGGTTATATGAGTATTTT.

The chain uses TRBV12-3 or TRBV12-4 and TRBJ1-5; D possibly corresponds to TRBD1 (5 bases). This CDR3 contains 15 residues. Trimming removed 3 bases from V and 3 bases from J, with 12 bases in between. The CDR3 DNA is TGTGCCAGCAGTTTGGGGGGGGATGTCAATCAGCCCCAGCATTTT. Translating it yields CASSLGGDVNQPQHF.

This clonotype was picked up a small number of times. The chain is built from TRBV6-5 and TRBJ2-7; possible D gene TRBD2, 6 bases. The CDR3 spans 17 residues. The V end lost 0 bases, the J end lost 0 bases, and 15 bases lay between the germline ends. Germline V gives CDR1 MNHEY, CDR2 SVGAGI. CDR3 bases: TGTGCCAGCAGTTACTCGAGAGGTCGGAGGGCCTCCTACGAGCAGTACGTC. Translating gives CASSYSRGRRASYEQYV.

This clonotype occurred a few times. The V gene is TRBV4-1, the J gene TRBJ2-3; 8 positions agree with TRBD2. Germline values: CDR1 MGHRA, CDR2 YSYEKL. The CDR3 length is 16 residues. V lost 0 bases to trimming and J lost 3 bases; unmatched junction nucleotides: 5. The CDR3 is CASSQDGTRGTDTQYF. For the CDR3, the DNA is TGCGCCAGCAGCCAAGACGGGACTAGGGGTACAGATACGCAGTATTTT.

This clonotype appeared a few times. V gene TRBV4-1 combines with J gene TRBJ2-5, with 14 bases aligning to TRBD2. The V segment lost 3 bases and the J segment 2 bases; nucleotides outside the gene matches: 5. In germline, CDR1 is MGHRA, CDR2 YSYEKL. The CDR3 loop spans 17 amino acids. The chain's CDR3 is CASSHGTSGGSQETQYF. The CDR3 DNA follows: TGCGCCAGCAGCCATGGGACTAGCGGGGGATCACAAGAGACCCAGTACTTC.

This clonotype was recorded at least ten times. This chain connects TRBV9 to TRBJ1-1; TRBD1 is a possible D gene (5 bases). V lost 0 bases and J 3 bases, leaving 12 bases between the germline ends. Germline CDR1 reads SGDLS; CDR2 reads YYNGEE. The CDR3 has 15 residues. The CDR3 sequence is CASSVEPGGDTEAFF. In DNA, the CDR3 is TGTGCCAGCAGCGTAGAACCGGGAGGGGACACTGAAGCTTTCTTT.

The CDR3 DNA follows: TGTGCCAGCAGTTTGAAGGTTGGGGGACAGTCACGGGGCTACACCTTC. This encodes CASSLKVGGQSRGYTF. J is TRBJ1-2 and V is TRBV12-3 or TRBV12-4, with TRBD1 matching 7 bases. The CDR3 length is 16 residues. V lost 3 bases to trimming and J lost 8 bases; unmatched junction nucleotides: 15.

V gene TRBV20-1 combines with J gene TRBJ2-1; D remains ambiguous. This CDR3 is 14 amino acids long. V lost 3 bases and J lost 6, with 15 bases in between. Germline V lookup: CDR1 DFQATT, CDR2 SNEGSKA (reference sequence). The CDR3 sequence is CSARDWVGPNEQFF. The CDR3 DNA reads TGCAGTGCTAGGGATTGGGTCGGCCCCAATGAGCAGTTCTTC.

This clonotype appeared a few times. This chain uses TRBV7-9 with TRBJ2-7; 10 bases match TRBD2. Germline values: CDR1 SEHNR, CDR2 FQNEAQ (reference sequence). This CDR3 region has 17 residues. J gave up 2 bases and V 4 bases, and 11 bases lay outside the gene matches. The DNA of the CDR3 is TGTGCCAGCAGCTCGAATGAAAGGACTAGCGGACCCTACGAGCAGTACGTC. Its translation is CASSSNERTSGPYEQYV.

This clonotype was detected a few times. The V gene is TRBV7-2, the J gene TRBJ1-1, with D possibly being TRBD1 (5 bases). CDR3 size: 12 residues. V lost 4 bases, J lost 8 bases, and 11 bases lay in between. Germline V gives CDR1 SGHTA, CDR2 FQGNSA. CDR3 amino acids: CASSWEAGEAFF. The CDR3 DNA follows: TGTGCCAGCAGCTGGGAGGCAGGGGAAGCTTTCTTT.

This sequence joins TRBV12-3 or TRBV12-4 and TRBJ2-3; 9 bases fit TRBD1. The CDR3 is made up of 16 amino acids. After removal of 2 bases from V and 5 bases from J, the junction contained 8 bases not matched to a gene. This CDR3 is CASSLYRQGGGDTQYF. For the CDR3, the DNA is TGTGCCAGCAGTTTATATCGACAGGGGGGTGGAGATACGCAGTATTTT.

The genes are TRBV11-3 and TRBJ1-2; D is ambiguous. V was shortened by 1 base and J by 3 bases, with 15 bases between the two germline ends. CDR3 length equals 16 residues. Germline V gene sequence: CDR1 SGHNT, CDR2 YENEEA. The CDR3 coding sequence is TGTGCCAGCAGCTTAGTTGGAAACCCTGGGGACTATGGCTACACCTTC. This encodes CASSLVGNPGDYGYTF.

This clonotype has more than one count but fewer than ten. Mismatch with germline at one junction end may stem from a read error. The chain couples TRBV12-3 or TRBV12-4 to TRBJ2-3, with TRBD2 identical over 11 bases. The CDR3 sequence is 15 residues long. The CDR3 region has the DNA TGTGCCAGCAGTGTAGCGGGGGGGAGCACAGATACGCAGTATTTT. Encoded protein: CASSVAGGSTDTQYF.

This chain connects TRBV7-8 to TRBJ2-7; a weak D match, TRBD2 (5 bases). Germline CDR1 is SGHVS and CDR2 is FQNEAQ. Trimming cost V 0 bases and J 0 bases, with 12 bases left between them. This CDR3 is built from 16 residues. The CDR3 DNA is TGTGCCAGCAGCTTAGCTCCCGGGGTGGGCTCCTACGAGCAGTACGTC. This sequence encodes CASSLAPGVGSYEQYV.

This clonotype was seen only a few times. The genes are TRBV6-2 or TRBV6-3 and TRBJ2-1; a possible D gene is TRBD1 (6 bases). V lost 6 bases and J lost 4, with 13 bases in between. From germline, CDR1 is MNHEY and CDR2 SVGEGT. This CDR3 spans 14 amino acids. This CDR3 reads CASSTGFRYNEQFF. The CDR3 DNA sequence: TGTGCCAGCAGCACAGGGTTTAGATACAATGAGCAGTTCTTC.

This clonotype was counted a few times. V usage is TRBV7-8 and J usage is TRBJ2-1; D perhaps matches TRBD1 (6 bases). V was pared by 2 bases and J by 0 bases, with 20 bases between. This CDR3 spans 19 amino acids. Germline V gene lookup returns CDR1 SGHVS and CDR2 FQNEAQ. CDR3 region: CASSLRQGRKISSYNEQFF. The DNA for the CDR3 is TGTGCCAGCAGCTTAAGGCAGGGGCGAAAAATTAGCTCCTACAATGAGCAGTTCTTC.

This chain links TRBV7-9 with TRBJ2-3; 7 bases line up with TRBD2. Unmatched junction bases numbered 13, after V lost 5 bases and J lost 5 bases. This CDR3 contains 16 residues. The germline V gene has CDR1 SEHNR and CDR2 FQNEAQ (reference sequence). This CDR3 is CASSPRGGGSVDTQYF. The CDR3 DNA follows: TGTGCCAGCAGCCCTCGAGGCGGGGGTAGTGTAGATACGCAGTATTTT. Full variable domain (remainder filled in from reference TRBV7-9 and TRBJ2-3): DTGVSQNPRHKITKRGQNVTFRCDPISEHNRLYWYRQTLGQGPEFLTYFQNEAQLEKSRLLSDRFSAERPKGSFSTLEIQRTEQGDSAMYLCASSPRGGGSVDTQYFGPGTRLTVL.

The CDR3 is CASSYGGLGVYGYTF. DNA for the CDR3: TGTGCCAGCAGTTACGGCGGCCTGGGAGTATATGGCTACACCTTC. The gene calls are TRBV6-6 and TRBJ1-2; D not resolved. Trimming shortened V by 2 bases and J by 5 bases, and 15 bases separated the two germline ends. CDR3 length: 15 residues. Germline-derived CDR1 and CDR2 are MNHNY and SVGAGI (reference sequence).